The clone carrying this T cell receptor beta chain appeared a few times. Its antigen is as yet unknown. One junction end does not reproduce the germline sequence, and a read error may be involved. Unique molecular identifiers were built into the TCR beta cDNA libraries. Between about 1 and 10 million T cells gave rise to hundreds of thousands of cDNA molecules. TCRdb re-called the PCR reads with MiXCR, one entry per CDR3 protein. The repertoire includes some 800,000 distinct CDR3 sequences, 40% to 55% of them detected once, and 4.9% sits in the top ten. Germline values: CDR1 MNHEY, CDR2 SMNVEV (reference sequence). There are 14 residues in the CDR3. The data were taken from a study of post-analysis software for immune sequencing data. Turning to the study itself: Several disease courses (relapsing-remitting, secondary progressive and progressive-relapsing) of multiple sclerosis were included.

Study observations and caveats: By F measure, strong co-clustering occurred among samples prepared in the same batch. Patients had higher frequencies than controls of about five TRBV segments, including TRBV5-6, TRBV5-1 and TRBV20-1. Compared with controls, patients showed significantly lower normalized Chao1 diversity.

Material: blood. V is TRBV27 and J is TRBJ1-2; 9 bases are shared with TRBD1. The clonotype comes from a girl under 18 with multiple sclerosis. CDR3 residues: CVSSRTGEYYGYTF. CDR3 bases: TGTGTCAGCAGCCGGACAGGGGAATACTATGGCTACACCTTC.